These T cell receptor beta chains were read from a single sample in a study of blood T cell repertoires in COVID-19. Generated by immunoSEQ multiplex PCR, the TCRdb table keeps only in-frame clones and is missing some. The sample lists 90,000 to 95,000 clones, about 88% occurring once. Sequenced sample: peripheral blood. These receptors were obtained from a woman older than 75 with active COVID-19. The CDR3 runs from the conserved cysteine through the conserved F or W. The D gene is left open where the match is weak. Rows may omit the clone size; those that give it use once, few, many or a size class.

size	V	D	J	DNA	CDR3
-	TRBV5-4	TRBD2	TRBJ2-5	TGTGCCAGCAGGTCTACTAGCGGGAGAGGGGAAGGGGAGACCCAGTACTTC	CASRSTSGRGEGETQYF
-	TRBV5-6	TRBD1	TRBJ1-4	TGTGCCAGCAGCCTTCGACAGGGGCATGCAACTAATGAAAAACTGTTTTTT	CASSLRQGHATNEKLFF
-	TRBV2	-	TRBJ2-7	TGTGCCAGCAGCTCCTCTGAGTGGGAGCAGTACTTC	CASSSSEWEQYF
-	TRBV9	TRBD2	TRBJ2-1	TGTGCCAGCAGCGTTAGCGGGCCGCTAAACAATGAGCAGTTCTTC	CASSVSGPLNNEQFF
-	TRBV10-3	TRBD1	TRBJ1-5	TGTGCCATCAGTGAGATGGGACAGTCCAGCAATCAGCCCCAGCATTTT	CAISEMGQSSNQPQHF
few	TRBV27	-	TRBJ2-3	TGTGCCAGCAGTTTATCAGTCTTCGTGGGGAGCACCCGCCGGGATACGCAGTATTTT	CASSLSVFVGSTRRDTQYF
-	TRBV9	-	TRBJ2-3	TGTGCCAGCAGAAGACAGGAAGGCACAGATACGCAGTATTTT	CASRRQEGTDTQYF
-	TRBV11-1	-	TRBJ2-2	TGTGCCAGCAGCTTAGGAGGAGCCGAGAACACCGGGGAGCTGTTTTTT	CASSLGGAENTGELFF
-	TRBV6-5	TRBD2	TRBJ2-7	TGTGCCAGCAGGTCGGGGGGGATCATCGACGAGCAGTACTTC	CASRSGGIIDEQYF
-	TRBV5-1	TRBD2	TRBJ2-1	TGCGCCAGCAGCTCCGGGGGGGGACTAGCCAACGATGAGCAGTTCTTC	CASSSGGGLANDEQFF
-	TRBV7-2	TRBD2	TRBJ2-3	TGTGCCAGCAGCGCTCATCCTAGCGGGAGTACAGATACGCAGTATTTT	CASSAHPSGSTDTQYF
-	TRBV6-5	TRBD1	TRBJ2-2	TGTGCCAGCAGGACCGCAGGGGGCACCGGGGAGCTGTTTTTT	CASRTAGGTGELFF
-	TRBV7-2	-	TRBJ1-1	TGTGCCAGCAGCTTAGGACGGACCGGGGAGGTGGCTTTCTTT	CASSLGRTGEVAFF
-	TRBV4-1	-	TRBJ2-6	TGCGCCAGCAGCCAATCTAGGAGTTCGGGGGCCAACGTCCTGACTTTC	CASSQSRSSGANVLTF
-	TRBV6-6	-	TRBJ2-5	TGTGCCAGCAGTTACCATGGGCCCGGGGGACAGACCCAGTACTTC	CASSYHGPGGQTQYF